This T cell receptor (beta chain) appears in the sequencing data of a study of regulatory T cells in long-lasting Graves disease. This clonotype was counted between two and nine times. This sample's time point: newly diagnosed GD, antithyroid drugs for less than 3 months. After RNA was extracted from PBMCs, the TCR library was made from it. The guidelines of the American Thyroid Association were the basis for diagnosing Graves' disease. In building TCR beta libraries, iRepertoire HTBI primers were used together with Arm-PCR of CDR3 regions. TCRdb re-called the multiplex PCR reads through MiXCR, storing one row per CDR3 protein. The sample consists of hundreds of thousands of distinct CDR3 sequences, 15% of them appearing once. Material: peripheral blood mononuclear cells (PBMCs), obtained at new diagnosis, from a patient treated with antithyroid drugs. This receptor was identified in a female donor with Graves disease.

CDR3 loop: CSVRTANYGYTF. CDR3 nucleotides: TGCAGCGTTCGGACAGCTAACTATGGCTACACCTTC. This chain uses TRBV29-1 with TRBJ1-2; D may be TRBD1 (6 bases). Trimming cost V 5 bases and J 0 bases, with 7 bases left between them. Germline-derived CDR1 and CDR2 are SQVTM and ANQGSEA. The CDR3 totals 12 residues.